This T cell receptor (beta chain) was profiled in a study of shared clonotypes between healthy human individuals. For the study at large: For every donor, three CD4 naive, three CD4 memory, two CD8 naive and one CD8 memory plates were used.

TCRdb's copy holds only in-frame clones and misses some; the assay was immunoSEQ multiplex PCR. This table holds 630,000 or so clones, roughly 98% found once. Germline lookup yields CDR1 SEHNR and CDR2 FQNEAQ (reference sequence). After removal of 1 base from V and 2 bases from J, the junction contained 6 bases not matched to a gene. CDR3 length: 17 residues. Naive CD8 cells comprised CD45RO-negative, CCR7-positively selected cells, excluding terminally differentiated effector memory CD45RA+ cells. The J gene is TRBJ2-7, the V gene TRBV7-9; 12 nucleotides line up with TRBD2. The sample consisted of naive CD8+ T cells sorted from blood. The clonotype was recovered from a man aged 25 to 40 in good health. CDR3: CASSLGTSGIGAYEQYF. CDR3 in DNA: TGTGCCAGCAGCTTAGGGACTAGCGGGATAGGGGCCTACGAGCAGTACTTC. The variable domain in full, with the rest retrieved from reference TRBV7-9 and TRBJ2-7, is DTGVSQNPRHKITKRGQNVTFRCDPISEHNRLYWYRQTLGQGPEFLTYFQNEAQLEKSRLLSDRFSAERPKGSFSTLEIQRTEQGDSAMYLCASSLGTSGIGAYEQYFGPGTRLTVT.